This T cell receptor beta chain stems from a study of CXCR3-negative and CXCR3-positive naive CD8 T cells. Via 5' RACE with UMI labels, TRB cDNA libraries were prepared. TCRdb processed the 5' RACE reads again and assigns one entry to each CDR3 protein, with no DNA. Found here are 100,000 to 150,000 distinct CDR3 sequences; the top ten clones hold 0.45% to 0.55%. Study observations and caveats: Both naive subsets carried similar amounts of surface CD5, so TCR strength was inferred from TRB CDR3 properties. The study found comparably high diversity in both naive subsets and much lower diversity in memory CD8+ cells.

Germline lookup yields CDR1 SGHVS and CDR2 FNYEAQ. CDR3 length: 17 amino acids. A note on this clonotype: What it binds is unknown.

The rearrangement links TRBV7-6 to TRBJ2-3; TCRdb gives TRBD1 as the D gene, but with no DNA this cannot be confirmed. This receptor was identified in a human donor in good health. Some clones in this sample may be carry-over from other donors' samples. Sequenced sample: naive CXCR3- CD8+ T cells from blood. This sample's subset: CD45RO-CCR7+CD27+CD95- naive CD8+ T cells lacking CXCR3 (TNR3-). CDR3 sequence: CASSLDLPGGDTDTQYF.